This T cell receptor beta chain came from a study of T-cell reconstitution after alpha-beta-depleted transplantation in children. Study conclusions and caveats: Some patients showed high day-60 TCRbeta diversity, which derived from surviving recipient T cells and thymic progenitors. Where alpha-beta T cells came from about two months after transplant was reportedly several hundred expanded graft clones. T-cell numbers and diversity, one year after transplant, stemmed largely from T cells that were newly produced.

This clonotype was detected ten times or more. Its antigen is not identified. TCRbeta library preparation incorporated unique molecular identifiers. TCRdb re-called the PCR reads with MiXCR, one entry per CDR3 protein. The sample lists a few hundred thousand distinct CDR3 sequences, 11% occurring once. CDR3 length: 10 amino acids. Germline-derived CDR1 and CDR2 are MNHEY and SVGAGI. This chain links TRBV6-5 with TRBJ2-2; tentative D call: TRBD2 (5 bases). The receptor's source is a male patient between 2 and 10 years old who had a stem cell transplant for chronic granulomatous disease, so the T cells may come from the graft donor. The sequenced sample was peripheral blood, obtained 180 days after TCRalphabeta/CD19-depleted stem cell transplant. The CDR3 loop is CVSPGGELFF. The CDR3 coding sequence is TGTGTAAGCCCGGGAGGGGAGCTGTTTTTT.